Below are 3 T cell receptor beta chains sequenced from a single sample in a study of tumor-infiltrating lymphocytes in oesophageal squamous cell carcinoma. One entry per CDR3 protein, called by TCRdb with MiXCR from the PCR reads. The repertoire consists of about 21,000 distinct CDR3 sequences, with 35% to 40% occurring once and the leading ten covering approximately 40%. The sequencing sample was made of esophageal tumor tissue. These receptors all come from a male donor with esophageal squamous cell carcinoma.

For this clonotype: This may come from a read error, since a much larger clone is one base off. The CDR3 loop is CASSLGFNEQYF. The CDR3, as DNA: TGTGCCAGCAGCTTAGGGTTTAATGAGCAGTACTTC. The chain has TRBV7-9 and TRBJ2-7; no reliable D call. CDR1 is SEHNR and CDR2 is FQNEAQ in the germline V gene (reference sequence). Trimming shortened V by 1 base and J by 7 bases, and 8 bases separated the two germline ends. The CDR3 length is 12 residues.

In its sample, this clonotype ranks as medium-sized. The chain employs TRBV7-8 and TRBJ2-7; D may be TRBD1 (6 bases). Between the trimmed V and J ends, which lost 3 bases and 7 bases, there was a span of 25 bases. The germline CDR1 and CDR2 sequences are SGHVS and FQNEAQ. This CDR3 has 17 residues. The CDR3 DNA sequence: TGTGCCAGCAGCTTGCCCCTACGGGACATTAGATTTCGGGAGCAGTACTTC. It translates to CASSLPLRDIRFREQYF.

The chain couples TRBV11-1 to TRBJ2-1; D not resolved. With 7 bases removed from V and 7 bases from J, the gap between germline ends came to 14 bases. CDR3 length equals 13 residues. In germline, CDR1 is SGHAT, CDR2 FQDESV (reference sequence). In nucleotides, the CDR3 is TGTGCCAGCACCCCCGGCCGGATTAATGAGCAGTTCTTC. It encodes CASTPGRINEQFF. The full variable domain, with the rest looked up from reference TRBV11-1 and TRBJ2-1, is EAEVAQSPRYKITEKSQAVAFWCDPISGHATLYWYRQILGQGPELLVQFQDESVVDDSQLPKDRFSAERLKGVDSTLKIQPAELGDSAMYLCASTPGRINEQFFGPGTRLTVL.